Shown below are 5 T cell receptor beta chains from a single sample sequenced in a study of blood T cell repertoires in COVID-19 (TCRdb year 2020). Receptors were amplified or captured by the immunoSEQ multiplex PCR assay. In its TCRdb copy, this immuneACCESS table keeps in-frame sequences only and misses some clones. Where compared with another copy, unresolved V genes explain less than half of these, and the others have no known cause. This sample is represented by about 250,000 clones; around 80% of them were singletons. Jointly, the top ten make up 5.7% of the sample. The sequenced material came from peripheral blood. These receptors were taken from an elderly man with acute or convalescent COVID-19.

In this sample, this clone turned up once. This chain uses TRBV5-4 with TRBJ2-7; 15 positions match TRBD2. J was trimmed by 0 bases and V by 3 bases; bases with no gene match: 4. Germline V CDR1 and CDR2: SGHNT, YYREEE (reference sequence). The CDR3 loop spans 17 amino acids. CDR3 region: CASSSGTSGRSSYEQYF. Written as DNA, the CDR3 is TGTGCCAGCAGCTCGGGGACTAGCGGGAGGTCCTCCTACGAGCAGTACTTC.

This chain joins TRBV7-2 and TRBJ1-5; TRBD1 matches 8 bases. Germline V gives CDR1 SGHTA, CDR2 FQGNSA. The junction had 11 bases not matched to a gene; V was cut back by 5 bases and J by 5 bases. The CDR3 extends over 16 amino acids. CDR3 in DNA: TGTGCCAGCAGCAGAAGGGCCGGGACAGGCTATCAGCCCCAGCATTTT. Translating it yields CASSRRAGTGYQPQHF.

This clone has a single count. The chain links TRBV7-9 to TRBJ1-4; TRBD1 agrees at 7 bases. The trim removed 5 bases at V and 7 bases at J, leaving 10 bases unmatched. Germline-derived CDR1 and CDR2 are SEHNR and FQNEAQ (reference sequence). The CDR3 spans 15 residues. This CDR3 reads CASSLRQGISEKLFF. The CDR3, as DNA: TGTGCCAGCAGCCTCAGACAGGGAATAAGTGAAAAACTGTTTTTT.

The chain has TRBV18 and TRBJ2-1, with 12 bases matching TRBD2. V lost 8 bases and J lost 4; bases outside the gene matches: 6. CDR1 and CDR2 (germline): KGHSH, LQKENI. The CDR3 has 15 amino acids. The CDR3 sequence: CASTGLAGIYNEQFF. CDR3 nucleotides: TGTGCCAGCACAGGACTAGCGGGGATATACAATGAGCAGTTCTTC.

This rearrangement joins TRBV24-1 to TRBJ2-2; possibly TRBD1 for D (6 bases). Trimming took off 0 bases at V and 0 bases at J, with 13 bases between the two ends. Germline CDR1 is KGHDR and CDR2 is SFDVKD. This CDR3 is built from 18 residues. CDR3 sequence: CATSDLGQLGSNTGELFF. Written as DNA, the CDR3 is TGTGCCACCAGTGATTTGGGACAGCTGGGGTCGAACACCGGGGAGCTGTTTTTT.